This T cell receptor beta chain was identified during a study of blood T cells in healthy people across ages. Study findings and constraints: A roughly linear fall in TCR beta diversity per million T cells was seen with increasing age.

The germline V and J ends were trimmed by 4 bases and 1 base, with 18 bases remaining between them. Per the germline V gene, CDR1 is LGHNA and CDR2 is YSLEER. This CDR3 region has 17 residues. Researchers isolated at least 7 million PBMCs per sample. Concerning this clonotype: Its antigen remains unidentified.

The use of a sample-barcoded 5' primer and a J-beta primer mix characterized a second PCR of 7 to 11 cycles. Through a template-switch adaptor with 12 random nucleotides, each cDNA molecule received a tag. TCRdb re-derived calls from the 5' RACE reads in MiXCR, one entry per CDR3 protein. Here the sample spans 950,000 to 1,200,000 distinct CDR3 sequences, under 40% being singletons. This receptor was obtained from a man in his late teens or twenties in good health. The V and J genes are TRBV4-3 and TRBJ2-3, with D perhaps given as TRBD1 or TRBD2 (5 bases each). Sequencing was carried out using blood. Here the CDR3 DNA reads TGCGCCAGCAGCCGACACCTCGGGGCCGGGGGCACAGATACGCAGTATTTT. It codes for CASSRHLGAGGTDTQYF.